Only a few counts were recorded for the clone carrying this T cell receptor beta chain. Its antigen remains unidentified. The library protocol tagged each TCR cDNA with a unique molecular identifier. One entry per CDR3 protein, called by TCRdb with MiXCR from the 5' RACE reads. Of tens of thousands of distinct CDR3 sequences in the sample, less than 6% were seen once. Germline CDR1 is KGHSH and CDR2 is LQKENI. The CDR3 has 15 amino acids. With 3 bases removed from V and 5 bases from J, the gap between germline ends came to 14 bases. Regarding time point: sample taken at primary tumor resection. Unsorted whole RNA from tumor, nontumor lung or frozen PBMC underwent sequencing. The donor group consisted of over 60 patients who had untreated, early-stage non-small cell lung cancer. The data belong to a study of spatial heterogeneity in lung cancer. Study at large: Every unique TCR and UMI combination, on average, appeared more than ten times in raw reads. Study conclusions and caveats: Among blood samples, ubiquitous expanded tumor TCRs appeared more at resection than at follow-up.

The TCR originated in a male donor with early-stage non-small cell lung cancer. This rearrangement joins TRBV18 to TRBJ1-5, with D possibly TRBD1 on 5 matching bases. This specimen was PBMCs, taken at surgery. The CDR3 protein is CASSPDGGRDQPQHF. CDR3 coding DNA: TGTGCCAGCTCACCGGATGGGGGACGGGATCAGCCCCAGCATTTT.